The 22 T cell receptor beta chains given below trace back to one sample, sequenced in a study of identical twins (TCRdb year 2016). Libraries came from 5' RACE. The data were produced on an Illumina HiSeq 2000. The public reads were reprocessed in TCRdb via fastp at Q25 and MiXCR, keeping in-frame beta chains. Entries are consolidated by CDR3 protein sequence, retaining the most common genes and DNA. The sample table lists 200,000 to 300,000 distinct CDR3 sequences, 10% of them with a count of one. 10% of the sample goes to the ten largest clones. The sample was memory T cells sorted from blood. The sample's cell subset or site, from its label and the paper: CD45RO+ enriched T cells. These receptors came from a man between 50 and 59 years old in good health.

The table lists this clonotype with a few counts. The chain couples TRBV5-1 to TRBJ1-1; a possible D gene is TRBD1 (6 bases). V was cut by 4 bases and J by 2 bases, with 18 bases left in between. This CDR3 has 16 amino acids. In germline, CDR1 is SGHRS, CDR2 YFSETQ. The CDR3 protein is CASSRKQGSYNTEAFF. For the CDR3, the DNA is TGCGCCAGCAGCCGGAAACAGGGATCGTACAACACTGAAGCTTTCTTT.

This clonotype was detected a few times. CDR3 sequence (DNA): TGTGCCAGCAGTCGGGGGGGACAGGGGAATGAGCAGTTCTTC. Translating it yields CASSRGGQGNEQFF. The genes are TRBV6-4 and TRBJ2-1; 10 bases align to TRBD1. CDR1 is MRHNA, CDR2 SNTAGT, per germline. With 5 bases clipped from V and 7 bases from J, the junction kept 5 bases outside the gene matches. CDR3 length: 14 amino acids.

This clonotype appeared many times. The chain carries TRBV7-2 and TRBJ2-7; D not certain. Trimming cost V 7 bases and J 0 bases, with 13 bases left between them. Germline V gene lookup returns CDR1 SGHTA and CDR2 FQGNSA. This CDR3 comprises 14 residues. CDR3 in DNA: TGTGCCAGCATGCAATTTCCGAGCTCCTACGAGCAGTACTTC. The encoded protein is CASMQFPSSYEQYF. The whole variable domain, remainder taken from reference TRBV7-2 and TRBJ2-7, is GAGVSQSPSNKVTEKGKDVELRCDPISGHTALYWYRQSLGQGLEFLIYFQGNSAPDKSGLPSDRFSAERTGGSVSTLTIQRTQQEDSAVYLCASMQFPSSYEQYFGPGTRLTVT.

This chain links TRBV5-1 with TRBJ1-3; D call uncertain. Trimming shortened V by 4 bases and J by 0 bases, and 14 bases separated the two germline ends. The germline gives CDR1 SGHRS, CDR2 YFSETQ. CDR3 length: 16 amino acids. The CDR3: CASSAALRGSGNTIYF. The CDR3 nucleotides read TGCGCCAGCAGCGCGGCCCTCCGGGGCTCTGGAAACACCATATATTTT.

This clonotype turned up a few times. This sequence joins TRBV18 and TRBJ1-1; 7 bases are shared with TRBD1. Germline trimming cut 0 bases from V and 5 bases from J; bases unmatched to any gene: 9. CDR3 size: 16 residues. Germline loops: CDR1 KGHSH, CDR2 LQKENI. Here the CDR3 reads CASSPPPGQAPTEAFF. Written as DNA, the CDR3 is TGTGCCAGCTCACCACCCCCTGGACAGGCCCCAACTGAAGCTTTCTTT.

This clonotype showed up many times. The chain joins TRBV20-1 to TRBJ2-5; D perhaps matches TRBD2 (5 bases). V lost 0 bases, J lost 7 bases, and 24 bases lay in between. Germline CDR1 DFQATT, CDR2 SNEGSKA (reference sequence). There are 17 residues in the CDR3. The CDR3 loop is CSARDRLTGLPRGTQYF. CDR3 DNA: TGCAGTGCTAGAGATCGGTTAACCGGACTCCCGCGAGGGACCCAGTACTTC.

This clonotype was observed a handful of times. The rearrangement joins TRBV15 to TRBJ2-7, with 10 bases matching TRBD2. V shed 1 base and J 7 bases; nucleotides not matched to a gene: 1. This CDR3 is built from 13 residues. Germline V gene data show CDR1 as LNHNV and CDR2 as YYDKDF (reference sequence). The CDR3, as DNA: TGTGCCACCAGCAGAGTAGCGGGGGGAGAGCAGTACTTC. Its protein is CATSRVAGGEQYF.

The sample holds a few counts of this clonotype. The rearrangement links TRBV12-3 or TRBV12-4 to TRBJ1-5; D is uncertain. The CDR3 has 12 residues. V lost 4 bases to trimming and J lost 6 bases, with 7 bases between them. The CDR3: CASSSWGQPQHF. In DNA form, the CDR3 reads TGTGCCAGCAGTTCGTGGGGTCAGCCCCAGCATTTT.

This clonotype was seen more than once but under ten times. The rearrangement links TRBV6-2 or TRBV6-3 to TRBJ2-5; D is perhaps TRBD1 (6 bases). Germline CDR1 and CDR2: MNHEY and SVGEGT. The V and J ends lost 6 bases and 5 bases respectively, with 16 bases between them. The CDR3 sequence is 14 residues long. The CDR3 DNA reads TGTGCCAGCAGAAAAGTACAGGGTAGGGAGACCCAGTACTTC. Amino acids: CASRKVQGRETQYF.

The CDR3 is CASSARQGNAGELFF. The CDR3 DNA reads as TGTGCCAGCAGCGCCCGACAGGGTAACGCCGGGGAGCTGTTTTTT. V gene TRBV7-2 combines with J gene TRBJ2-2; 7 nucleotides match TRBD1. The CDR3 totals 15 residues. Germline V lookup: CDR1 SGHTA, CDR2 FQGNSA. The J segment lost 6 bases and the V segment lost 5 bases, leaving 9 bases of the junction unmatched.

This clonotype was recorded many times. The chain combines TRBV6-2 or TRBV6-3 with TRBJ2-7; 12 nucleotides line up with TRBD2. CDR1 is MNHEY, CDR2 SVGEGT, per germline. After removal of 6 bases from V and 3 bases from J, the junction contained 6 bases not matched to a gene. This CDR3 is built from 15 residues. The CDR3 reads CASSPEGLAGYEQYF. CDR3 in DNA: TGTGCCAGCAGCCCAGAGGGACTAGCGGGCTACGAGCAGTACTTC.

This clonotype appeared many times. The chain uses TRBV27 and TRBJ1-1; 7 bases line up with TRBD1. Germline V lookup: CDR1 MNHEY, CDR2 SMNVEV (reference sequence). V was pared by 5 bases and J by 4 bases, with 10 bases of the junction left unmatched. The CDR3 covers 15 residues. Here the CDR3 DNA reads TGTGCCAGCAGTGTCAAACAGGGGTGGGGCACTGAAGCTTTCTTT. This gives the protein CASSVKQGWGTEAFF.

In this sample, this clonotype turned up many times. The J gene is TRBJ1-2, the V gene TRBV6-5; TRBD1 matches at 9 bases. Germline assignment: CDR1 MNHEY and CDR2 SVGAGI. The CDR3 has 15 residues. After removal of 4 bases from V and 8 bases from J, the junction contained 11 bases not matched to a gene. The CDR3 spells CASSSPTGGSGGYTF. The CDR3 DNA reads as TGTGCCAGCAGTTCCCCGACAGGGGGTAGTGGAGGCTACACCTTC.

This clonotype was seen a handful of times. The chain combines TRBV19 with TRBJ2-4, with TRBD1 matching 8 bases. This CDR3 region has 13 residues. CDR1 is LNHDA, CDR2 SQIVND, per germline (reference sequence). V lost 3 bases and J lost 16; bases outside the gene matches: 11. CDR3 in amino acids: CASSMSGGLTPYF. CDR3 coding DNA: TGTGCCAGTAGTATGTCAGGGGGCCTAACCCCTTACTTC. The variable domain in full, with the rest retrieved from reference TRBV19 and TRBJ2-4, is DGGITQSPKYLFRKEGQNVTLSCEQNLNHDAMYWYRQDPGQGLRLIYYSQIVNDFQKGDIAEGYSVSREKKESFPLTVTSAQKNPTAFYLCASSMSGGLTPYFGAGTRLSVL.

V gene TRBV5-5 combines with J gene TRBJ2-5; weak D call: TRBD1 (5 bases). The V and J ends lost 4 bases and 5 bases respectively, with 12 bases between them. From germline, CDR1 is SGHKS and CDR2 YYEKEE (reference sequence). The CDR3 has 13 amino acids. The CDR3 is CASSPTPGETQYF. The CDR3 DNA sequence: TGTGCCAGCAGCCCGACCCCAGGGGAGACCCAGTACTTC. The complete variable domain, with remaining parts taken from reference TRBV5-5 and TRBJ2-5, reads DAGVTQSPTHLIKTRGQQVTLRCSPISGHKSVSWYQQVLGQGPQFIFQYYEKEERGRGNFPDRFSARQFPNYSSELNVNALLLGDSALYLCASSPTPGETQYFGPGTRLLVL.

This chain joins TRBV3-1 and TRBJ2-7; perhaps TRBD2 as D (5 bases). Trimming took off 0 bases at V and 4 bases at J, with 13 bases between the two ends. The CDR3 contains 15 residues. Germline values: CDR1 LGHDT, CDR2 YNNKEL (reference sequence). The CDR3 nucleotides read TGTGCCAGCAGCCAAGATCCCCAGCGGCTATACGAGCAGTACTTC. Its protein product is CASSQDPQRLYEQYF.

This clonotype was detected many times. CDR3 residues: CASSEFYLVDSPLHF. In DNA, the CDR3 is TGTGCCAGCAGTGAATTTTACCTTGTAGACTCACCCCTCCACTTT. The rearrangement uses TRBV6-1 and TRBJ1-6; D is ambiguous. V was clipped by 2 bases and J by 10 bases, with 15 bases between them. This CDR3 is 15 amino acids long. Looked up from germline, CDR1 is MNHNS and CDR2 is SASEGT.

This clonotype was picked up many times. CDR3 residues: CSANRKNTEAFF. The DNA of the CDR3 is TGCAGTGCTAACCGTAAGAACACTGAAGCTTTCTTT. The chain has TRBV20-1 and TRBJ1-1; no clear D gene. This CDR3 comprises 12 residues. Between the trimmed V and J ends, which lost 4 bases and 1 base, there was a span of 7 bases. Germline CDR1 is DFQATT and CDR2 is SNEGSKA (reference sequence).

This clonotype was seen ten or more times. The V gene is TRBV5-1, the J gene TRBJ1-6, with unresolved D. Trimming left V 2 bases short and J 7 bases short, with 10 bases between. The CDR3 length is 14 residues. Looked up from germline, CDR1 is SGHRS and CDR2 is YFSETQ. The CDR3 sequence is CASSFTGRNSPLHF. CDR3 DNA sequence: TGCGCCAGCAGCTTTACCGGGAGAAATTCACCCCTCCACTTT.

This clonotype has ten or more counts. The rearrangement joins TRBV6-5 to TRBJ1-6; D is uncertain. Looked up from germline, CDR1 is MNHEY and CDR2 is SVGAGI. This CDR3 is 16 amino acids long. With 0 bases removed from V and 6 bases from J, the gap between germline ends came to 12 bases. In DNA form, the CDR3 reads TGTGCCAGCAGTTACTCCCGGAGTTTAAGTAATTCACCCCTCCACTTT. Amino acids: CASSYSRSLSNSPLHF.

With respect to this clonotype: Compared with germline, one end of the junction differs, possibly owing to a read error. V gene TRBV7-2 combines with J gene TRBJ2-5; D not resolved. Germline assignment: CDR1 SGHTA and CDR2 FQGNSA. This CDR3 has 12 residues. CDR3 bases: TGTGCCAGCAGCTCCGATTTTGGACGGCTCTGGTTC. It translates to CASSSDFGRLWF. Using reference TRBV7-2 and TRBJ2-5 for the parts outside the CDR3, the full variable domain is GAGVSQSPSNKVTEKGKDVELRCDPISGHTALYWYRQSLGQGLEFLIYFQGNSAPDKSGLPSDRFSAERTGGSVSTLTIQRTQQEDSAVYLCASSSDFGRLWFGPGTRLLVL.

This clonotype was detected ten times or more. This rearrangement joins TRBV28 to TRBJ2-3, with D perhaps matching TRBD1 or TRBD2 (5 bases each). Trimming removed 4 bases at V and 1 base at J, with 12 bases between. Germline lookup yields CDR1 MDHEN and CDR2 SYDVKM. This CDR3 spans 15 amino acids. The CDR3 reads CASSYGGMGTDTQYF. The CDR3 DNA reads TGTGCCAGCAGTTATGGGGGAATGGGCACAGATACGCAGTATTTT.